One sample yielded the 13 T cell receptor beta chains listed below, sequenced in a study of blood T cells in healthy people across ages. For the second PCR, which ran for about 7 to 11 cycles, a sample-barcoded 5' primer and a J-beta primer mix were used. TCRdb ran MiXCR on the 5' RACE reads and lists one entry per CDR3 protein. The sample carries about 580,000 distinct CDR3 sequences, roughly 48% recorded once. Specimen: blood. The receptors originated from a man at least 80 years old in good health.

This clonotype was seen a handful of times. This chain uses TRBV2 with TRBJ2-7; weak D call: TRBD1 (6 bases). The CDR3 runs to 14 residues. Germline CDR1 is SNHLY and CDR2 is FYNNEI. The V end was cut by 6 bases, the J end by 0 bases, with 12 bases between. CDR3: CASSVDRTSYEQYF. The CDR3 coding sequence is TGTGCCAGCAGCGTAGACAGGACCTCCTACGAGCAGTACTTC.

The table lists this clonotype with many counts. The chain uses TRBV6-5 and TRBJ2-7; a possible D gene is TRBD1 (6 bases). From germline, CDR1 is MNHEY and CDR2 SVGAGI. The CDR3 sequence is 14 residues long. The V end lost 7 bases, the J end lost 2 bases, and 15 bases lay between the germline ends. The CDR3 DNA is TGTGCCAGCAACCCCGGGACACATGCCTACGAGCAGTACTTC. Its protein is CASNPGTHAYEQYF.

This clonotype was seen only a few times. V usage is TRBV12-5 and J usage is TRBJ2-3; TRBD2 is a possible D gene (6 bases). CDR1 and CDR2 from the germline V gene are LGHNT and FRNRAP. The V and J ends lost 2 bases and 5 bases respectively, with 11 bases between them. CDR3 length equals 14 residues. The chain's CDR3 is CASGLTGERDTQYF. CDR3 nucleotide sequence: TGTGCTAGTGGTTTGACGGGGGAAAGAGATACGCAGTATTTT.

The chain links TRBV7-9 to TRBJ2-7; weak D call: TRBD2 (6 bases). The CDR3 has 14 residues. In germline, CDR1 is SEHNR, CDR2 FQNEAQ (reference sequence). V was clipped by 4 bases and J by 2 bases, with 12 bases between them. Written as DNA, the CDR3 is TGTGCCAGCAGCTCCGAGCGGGCAGCCTACGAGCAGTACTTC. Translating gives CASSSERAAYEQYF.

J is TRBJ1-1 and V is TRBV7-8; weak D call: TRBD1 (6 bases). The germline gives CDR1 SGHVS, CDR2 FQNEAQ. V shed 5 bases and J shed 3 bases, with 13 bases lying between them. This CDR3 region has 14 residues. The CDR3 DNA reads TGTGCCAGCAGCCGCGAGTGGGGGCACACTGAAGCTTTCTTT. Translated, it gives CASSREWGHTEAFF. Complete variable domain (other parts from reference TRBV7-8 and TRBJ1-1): GAGVSQSPRYKVAKRGQDVALRCDPISGHVSLFWYQQALGQGPEFLTYFQNEAQLDKSGLPSDRFFAERPEGSVSTLKIQRTQQEDSAVYLCASSREWGHTEAFFGQGTRLTVV.

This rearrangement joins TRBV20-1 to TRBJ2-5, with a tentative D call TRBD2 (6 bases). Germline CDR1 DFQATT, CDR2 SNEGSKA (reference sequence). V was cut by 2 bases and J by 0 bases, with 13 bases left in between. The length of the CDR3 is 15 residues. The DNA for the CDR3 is TGCAGTGCTAGAAATGCCGGGGGAGACCAAGAGACCCAGTACTTC. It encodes CSARNAGGDQETQYF.

Here the CDR3 reads CTSSFTRYGYTF. The DNA of the CDR3 is TGTACCAGCAGCTTCACACGCTATGGCTACACCTTC. The chain couples TRBV7-2 to TRBJ1-2; D gene uncertain. V shed 3 bases and J shed 4 bases, with 6 bases lying between them. This CDR3 is built from 12 residues. The germline V gene encodes CDR1 SGHTA and CDR2 FQGNSA.

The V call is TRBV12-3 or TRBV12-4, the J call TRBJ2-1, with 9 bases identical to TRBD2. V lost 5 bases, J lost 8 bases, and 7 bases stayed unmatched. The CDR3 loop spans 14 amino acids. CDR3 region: CASSVNLAGHEQFF. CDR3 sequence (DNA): TGTGCCAGCAGTGTTAACCTAGCGGGGCATGAGCAGTTCTTC.

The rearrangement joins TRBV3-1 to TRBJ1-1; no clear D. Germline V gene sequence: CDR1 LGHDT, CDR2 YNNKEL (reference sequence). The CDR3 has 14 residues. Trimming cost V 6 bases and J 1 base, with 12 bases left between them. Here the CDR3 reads CASSPGRPNTEAFF. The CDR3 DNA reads TGTGCCAGCAGTCCCGGCAGGCCGAACACTGAAGCTTTCTTT.

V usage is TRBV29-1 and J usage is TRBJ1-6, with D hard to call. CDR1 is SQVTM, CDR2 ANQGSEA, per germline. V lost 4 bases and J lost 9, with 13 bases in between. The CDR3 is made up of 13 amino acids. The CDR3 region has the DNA TGCAGCGTTGGAGGCAGTAAGGGTTCACCCCTCCACTTT. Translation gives CSVGGSKGSPLHF.

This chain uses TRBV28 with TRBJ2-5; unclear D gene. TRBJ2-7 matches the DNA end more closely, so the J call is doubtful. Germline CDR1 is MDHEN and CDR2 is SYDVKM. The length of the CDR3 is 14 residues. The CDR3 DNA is TGTGCCAGCAGTTTTGGTGGGTTCACCTACGAGCAGTACTTC. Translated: CASSFGGFTYEQYF.

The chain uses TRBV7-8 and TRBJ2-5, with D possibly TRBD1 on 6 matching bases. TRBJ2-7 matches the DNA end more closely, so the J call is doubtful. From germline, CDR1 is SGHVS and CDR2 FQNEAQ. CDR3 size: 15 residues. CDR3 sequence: CASSLDSEGAYEQYF. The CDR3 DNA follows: TGTGCCAGCAGCCTCGACAGCGAGGGGGCCTACGAGCAGTACTTC.

CDR3 sequence: CASSSRQSSYEQYF. The CDR3 region has the DNA TGTGCCAGCAGCTCCCGACAGAGCTCCTACGAGCAGTACTTC. The chain carries TRBV7-8 and TRBJ2-7, with a weak D call TRBD1 (5 bases). Germline CDR1 and CDR2: SGHVS and FQNEAQ. The CDR3 sequence is 14 residues long. V lost 4 bases and J lost 0, with 10 bases in between.